This T cell receptor beta chain emerged from a study of blood T cell repertoires in COVID-19. Turning to the study itself: Both acute and convalescent COVID-19 samples were obtained from the United States, Italy and Spain. T cells, B-cell-depleted T cells, or PBMCs supplied cDNA or gDNA.

J gave up 6 bases and V 3 bases, and 6 bases lay outside the gene matches. The CDR3 loop spans 16 amino acids. Germline CDR1 is KGHDR and CDR2 is SFDVKD. The Seattle site enrolled patients during active infection and followed them longitudinally. Original processing notes: Counts of nucleated cells, estimated from reference gene primer amplification, were obtained. Some clones are missing from TCRdb's copy, which holds only in-frame ones; the method was immunoSEQ multiplex PCR. The D gene and trimming were derived from the DNA, and the V and J assignments and clone size from that table. The sample records 150,000 to 180,000 clones, 83% being singletons.

The rearrangement joins TRBV24-1 to TRBJ2-1; 11 positions agree with TRBD2. The receptor's source is a woman in her fifties or sixties with COVID-19, enrolled during active disease. The specimen was peripheral blood. CDR3 residues: CATSDPTSGRGNEQFF. DNA for the CDR3: TGTGCCACCAGTGATCCAACTAGCGGGAGAGGCAATGAGCAGTTCTTC.